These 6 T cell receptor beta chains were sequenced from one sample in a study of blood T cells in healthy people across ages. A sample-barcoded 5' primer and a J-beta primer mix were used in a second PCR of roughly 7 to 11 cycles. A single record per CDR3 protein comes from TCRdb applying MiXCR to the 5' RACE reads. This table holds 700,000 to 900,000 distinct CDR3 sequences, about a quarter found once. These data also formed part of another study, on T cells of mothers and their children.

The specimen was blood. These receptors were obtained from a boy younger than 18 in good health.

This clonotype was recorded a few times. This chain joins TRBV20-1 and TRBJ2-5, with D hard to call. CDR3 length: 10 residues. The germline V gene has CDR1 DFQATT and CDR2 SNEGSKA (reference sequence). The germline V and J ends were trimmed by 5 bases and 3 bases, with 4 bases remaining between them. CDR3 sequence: CSALEETQYF. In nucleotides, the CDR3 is TGCAGTGCTCTAGAAGAGACCCAGTACTTC.

CDR3 DNA: TGTGCCAGCAGTCAACCTGGGACGAGGGATTCCTATAATTCACCCCTCCACTTT. Amino acid sequence: CASSQPGTRDSYNSPLHF. The chain combines TRBV12-3 or TRBV12-4 with TRBJ1-6; D may be TRBD1 (5 bases). The CDR3 sequence is 18 residues long. V was pared by 5 bases and J by 1 base, with 18 bases between.

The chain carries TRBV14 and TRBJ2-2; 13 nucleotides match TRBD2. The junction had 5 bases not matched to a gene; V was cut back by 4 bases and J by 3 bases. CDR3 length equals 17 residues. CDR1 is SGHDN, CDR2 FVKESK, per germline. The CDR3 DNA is TGTGCCAGCAGCCGGGGACTAGCGGGGAGCTACACCGGGGAGCTGTTTTTT. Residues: CASSRGLAGSYTGELFF.

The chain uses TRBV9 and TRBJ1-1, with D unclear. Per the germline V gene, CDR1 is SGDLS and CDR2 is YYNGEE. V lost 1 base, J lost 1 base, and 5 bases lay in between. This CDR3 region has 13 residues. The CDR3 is CASSVWQNTEAFF. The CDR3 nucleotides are TGTGCCAGCAGCGTATGGCAGAACACTGAAGCTTTCTTT.

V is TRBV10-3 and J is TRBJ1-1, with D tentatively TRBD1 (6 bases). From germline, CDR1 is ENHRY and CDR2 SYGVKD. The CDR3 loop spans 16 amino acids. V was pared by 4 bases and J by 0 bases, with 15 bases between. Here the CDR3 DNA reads TGTGCCATCAGTGGGTTTCACAGGGCCATGAACACTGAAGCTTTCTTT. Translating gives CAISGFHRAMNTEAFF.

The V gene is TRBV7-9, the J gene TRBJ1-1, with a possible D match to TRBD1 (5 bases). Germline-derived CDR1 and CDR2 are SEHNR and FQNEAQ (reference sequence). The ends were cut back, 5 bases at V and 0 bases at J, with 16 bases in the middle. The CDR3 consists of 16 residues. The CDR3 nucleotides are TGTGCCAGCAGCCCCGGGACCACCAATCTGAACACTGAAGCTTTCTTT. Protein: CASSPGTTNLNTEAFF.